This section outlines one TCR beta chain sequence together with its context. Its antigen remains unknown. This specimen comes from a study of OX40 agonist ivuxolimab in advanced cancers. Turning to the study itself: Partial responses were seen in three patients, one with hepatocellular carcinoma and two with cutaneous melanoma.

Sampled blood was obtained at baseline, cycle 4 day 1, and cycle 7 day 1. Data came from immunoSEQ multiplex PCR; TCRdb stores just in-frame clones and leaves some out. Here the sample spans nearly 80,000 clones, less than 95% being singletons. Regarding the study as a whole: There were, on average, more expanded clones in CD8+ T cells than in CD4+.

The input for sequencing was CD4+ or CD8+ T cells sorted from blood, taken in a trial of the OX40 agonist ivuxolimab. This clonotype was sampled from an adult with an advanced solid tumor such as melanoma, head and neck, liver or kidney cancer.

The CDR3, as DNA: TGTGCCAGCAGCTCCTCCCATGCTAGCGGCTACAATGAGCAGTTCTTC. This encodes CASSSSHASGYNEQFF. This chain joins TRBV7-2 and TRBJ2-1; 7 bases agree with TRBD2. With 4 bases clipped from V and 3 bases from J, the junction kept 9 bases outside the gene matches. Looked up from germline, CDR1 is SGHTA and CDR2 is FQGNSA. The CDR3 has 16 amino acids.